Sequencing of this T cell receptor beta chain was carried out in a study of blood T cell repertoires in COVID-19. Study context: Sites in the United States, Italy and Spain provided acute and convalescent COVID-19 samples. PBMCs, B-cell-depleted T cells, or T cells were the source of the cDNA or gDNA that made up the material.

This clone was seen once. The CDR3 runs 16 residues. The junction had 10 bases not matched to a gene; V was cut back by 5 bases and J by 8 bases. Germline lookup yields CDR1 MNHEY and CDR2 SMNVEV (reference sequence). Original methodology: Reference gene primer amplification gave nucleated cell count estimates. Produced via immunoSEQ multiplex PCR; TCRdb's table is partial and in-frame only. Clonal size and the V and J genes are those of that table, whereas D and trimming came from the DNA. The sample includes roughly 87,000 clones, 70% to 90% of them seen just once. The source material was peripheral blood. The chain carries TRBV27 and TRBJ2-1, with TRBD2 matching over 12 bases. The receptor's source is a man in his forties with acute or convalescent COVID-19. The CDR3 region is CASSPTLAGGPYEQFF. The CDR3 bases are TGTGCCAGCAGTCCAACTCTAGCGGGAGGGCCGTATGAGCAGTTCTTC.